The T cell receptor (beta chain) described here comes from a study of T cells in Graves' hyperthyroidism and ophthalmopathy. TCR beta CDR3 region amplification was performed from RNA transcripts. An initial round of RT-PCR targeting the TCR CDR3 relied on the HTBI primer set. TCRdb reprocessed the multiplex PCR reads with MiXCR, giving one entry per CDR3 protein. Among a few hundred thousand distinct CDR3 sequences listed, around 46% were seen once. Patients between 18 and 65 years old had hyperthyroidism, newly diagnosed and lasting under 2 months. The germline V gene has CDR1 SNHLY and CDR2 FYNNEI. CDR3 length: 14 amino acids.

Sequenced material: peripheral blood or thyroid tissue (not recorded which). J is TRBJ2-7 and V is TRBV2; 8 bases fit TRBD2. Judging by the DNA end, TRBJ2-1 fits better; the J call may be wrong. This clonotype was obtained from a woman in her late teens or twenties with Graves' hyperthyroidism. The CDR3 nucleotides are TGTGCCAGCAGACCCGGACTAGCCTTGGGGGAGCAGTTCTTC. Its protein product is CASRPGLALGEQFF.